The source of this T cell receptor (beta chain) is a study of shared clonotypes between healthy human individuals. This clone occurred a few times. Clones were read by immunoSEQ multiplex PCR, and TCRdb kept only the in-frame ones, dropping some. The sample includes about 2.4 million clones, 85% to 95% of them seen just once. Germline-derived CDR1 and CDR2 are GTSNPN and SVGIG (reference sequence). The CDR3 length is 14 residues. The germline V and J ends were trimmed by 0 bases and 6 bases, with 14 bases remaining between them. This TCR was sampled from a man aged 18 to 29 in good health. Specimen: naive CD4+ T cells sorted from blood. Subset denoted: CD45RA+ positively selected. The genes are TRBV30 and TRBJ1-1; D gene ambiguous. CDR3 sequence reads: CAWSVLPDESEAFF. The CDR3 nucleotides are TGTGCCTGGAGTGTACTCCCTGACGAATCTGAAGCTTTCTTT.